The rows below give T cell receptor beta chains drawn from one sample of a study of neurological immune-mediated disorders. TCRdb used MiXCR to reprocess the 5' RACE reads, holding one entry per CDR3 protein. The repertoire holds tens of thousands of distinct CDR3 sequences, with 3.5% to 4% as singletons. The sample taken for sequencing was CD4+ T cells from blood. Every receptor here comes from a woman in her thirties or forties with multiple sclerosis. The CDR3 runs from the conserved cysteine through the conserved F or W. The D gene is left open where the match is weak. A clone size is listed for some rows: how often the clone was seen (once, few, many), or a class if it is expanded.

cdr3_length: 14
d_call: -
clone_size: many
v_call: TRBV7-2
j_call: TRBJ2-3
cdr3_nt: TGTGCCAGCAGCCCCAGGGACACCGCAGATACGCAGTATTTT
cdr3_aa: CASSPRDTADTQYF

cdr3_length: 14
d_call: -
clone_size: many
v_call: TRBV6-5
j_call: TRBJ1-2
cdr3_nt: TGTGCCAGCAGTTACACTGGGACGGCCTATGGCTACACCTTC
cdr3_aa: CASSYTGTAYGYTF

cdr3_length: 15
d_call: -
clone_size: many
v_call: TRBV19
j_call: TRBJ2-7
cdr3_nt: TGTGCCAGTAGTATCGAACTAGCTACGATCTACGAGCAGTACTTC
cdr3_aa: CASSIELATIYEQYF

cdr3_length: 15
d_call: -
clone_size: many
v_call: TRBV6-5
j_call: TRBJ2-2
cdr3_nt: TGTGCCAGCAGGAGAGGGGAGATGAACACCGGGGAGCTGTTTTTT
cdr3_aa: CASRRGEMNTGELFF

cdr3_length: 15
d_call: -
clone_size: many
v_call: TRBV7-3
j_call: TRBJ1-2
cdr3_nt: TGTGCCAGCAGCTTAACGGCCAGGAGTAACTATGGCTACACCTTC
cdr3_aa: CASSLTARSNYGYTF

cdr3_length: 18
d_call: TRBD2
clone_size: -
v_call: TRBV5-1
j_call: TRBJ2-3
cdr3_nt: TGCGCCAGCAGCTTGGTCTCCCTCCTAGCGGGGGGATCAGATACGCAGTATTTT
cdr3_aa: CASSLVSLLAGGSDTQYF

cdr3_length: 16
d_call: -
clone_size: medium-sized
v_call: TRBV5-1
j_call: TRBJ1-1
cdr3_nt: TGCGCCAGCAGCTTGAAAGGAAGCTTCGTGAACACTGAAGCTTTCTTT
cdr3_aa: CASSLKGSFVNTEAFF

cdr3_length: 15
d_call: -
clone_size: many
v_call: TRBV5-6
j_call: TRBJ2-5
cdr3_nt: TGTGCCAGCAGCTTGGCCCTAGCACGAATCGAGACCCAGTACTTC
cdr3_aa: CASSLALARIETQYF

cdr3_length: 15
d_call: -
clone_size: -
v_call: TRBV20-1
j_call: TRBJ1-6
cdr3_nt: TGCAGTGCTAGAGTCTCAGGGCGTAATAATTCACCCCTCCACTTT
cdr3_aa: CSARVSGRNNSPLHF

cdr3_length: 12
d_call: -
clone_size: many
v_call: TRBV29-1
j_call: TRBJ2-3
cdr3_nt: TGCAGCGTTGAGGTCACTCTTGATACGCAGTATTTT
cdr3_aa: CSVEVTLDTQYF

cdr3_length: 14
d_call: -
clone_size: many
v_call: TRBV3-1
j_call: TRBJ1-6
cdr3_nt: TGTGCCAGCAGCCAAGGTCTCAGTAATTCACCCCTCCACTTT
cdr3_aa: CASSQGLSNSPLHF

cdr3_length: 13
d_call: -
clone_size: many
v_call: TRBV3-1
j_call: TRBJ2-2
cdr3_nt: TGTGCCAGCAGCCAAAGGACAGCCGGGGAGCTGTTTTTT
cdr3_aa: CASSQRTAGELFF

cdr3_length: 15
d_call: -
clone_size: many
v_call: TRBV5-8
j_call: TRBJ2-3
cdr3_nt: TGTGCCAGCAGCTTGGACGGGGGCCAAGGGGATACGCAGTATTTT
cdr3_aa: CASSLDGGQGDTQYF

cdr3_length: 14
d_call: TRBD1
clone_size: many
v_call: TRBV11-2
j_call: TRBJ2-1
cdr3_nt: TGTGCCAGCAGCCCCGGGACAGGGGGCGATGAGCAGTTCTTC
cdr3_aa: CASSPGTGGDEQFF

cdr3_length: 11
d_call: -
clone_size: many
v_call: TRBV12-3/TRBV12-4
j_call: TRBJ2-5
cdr3_nt: TGTGCCAGCAGTTTAGCGGAGACCCAGTACTTC
cdr3_aa: CASSLAETQYF

cdr3_length: 17
d_call: -
clone_size: many
v_call: TRBV5-1
j_call: TRBJ2-2
cdr3_nt: TGCGCCAGCAGCTTGGATACAGAGCCTTTTGACACCGGGGAGCTGTTTTTT
cdr3_aa: CASSLDTEPFDTGELFF

cdr3_length: 18
d_call: TRBD1
clone_size: many
v_call: TRBV27
j_call: TRBJ1-5
cdr3_nt: TGTGCCAGCAGTTTAGAGACAGGGGGAGTCCGGAAGAATCAGCCCCAGCATTTT
cdr3_aa: CASSLETGGVRKNQPQHF

cdr3_length: 15
d_call: -
clone_size: many
v_call: TRBV20-1
j_call: TRBJ2-3
cdr3_nt: TGCAGTGCCCCATCAGGGAGCGAGGGCACAGATACGCAGTATTTT
cdr3_aa: CSAPSGSEGTDTQYF

cdr3_length: 16
d_call: -
clone_size: many
v_call: TRBV5-1
j_call: TRBJ1-6
cdr3_nt: TGCGCCAGCAGCCTCCTATCGTCCGTTTCCGATTCACCCCTCCACTTT
cdr3_aa: CASSLLSSVSDSPLHF

cdr3_length: 12
d_call: -
clone_size: many
v_call: TRBV3-1
j_call: TRBJ2-5
cdr3_nt: TGTGCCAGCAGCCAAGTGAATATTGCCCAGTACTTC
cdr3_aa: CASSQVNIAQYF

cdr3_length: 14
d_call: -
clone_size: many
v_call: TRBV4-1
j_call: TRBJ1-4
cdr3_nt: TGCGCCAGCAGCCAAGATTCCAGCTACGGAAAACTGTTTTTT
cdr3_aa: CASSQDSSYGKLFF

cdr3_length: 13
d_call: -
clone_size: many
v_call: TRBV4-1
j_call: TRBJ1-5
cdr3_nt: TGCGCCAGCAGCCAAGGACGGGATCAGCCCCAGCATTTT
cdr3_aa: CASSQGRDQPQHF

cdr3_length: 14
d_call: -
clone_size: many
v_call: TRBV10-3
j_call: TRBJ1-5
cdr3_nt: TGTGCCATCAGGAGCGGGCAGACTAATCAGCCCCAGCATTTT
cdr3_aa: CAIRSGQTNQPQHF

cdr3_length: 13
d_call: -
clone_size: many
v_call: TRBV5-1
j_call: TRBJ1-1
cdr3_nt: TGCGCCAGCAGCCCGGATTCAGGGGCCGAAGCTTTCTTT
cdr3_aa: CASSPDSGAEAFF

cdr3_length: 14
d_call: TRBD2
clone_size: many
v_call: TRBV5-1
j_call: TRBJ2-7
cdr3_nt: TGCGCCAGCAGCTCGACTAGCGTCTCCTACGAGCAGTACTTC
cdr3_aa: CASSSTSVSYEQYF

cdr3_length: 14
d_call: TRBD1
clone_size: many
v_call: TRBV24-1
j_call: TRBJ2-1
cdr3_nt: TGTGCCACCAGTGAGGCAGGGGGTTACAATGAGCAGTTCTTC
cdr3_aa: CATSEAGGYNEQFF

cdr3_length: 16
d_call: TRBD1
clone_size: many
v_call: TRBV25-1
j_call: TRBJ1-1
cdr3_nt: TGTGCCAGCAGTGAACCCCAGGCAGGGGGTTCCACTGAAGCTTTCTTT
cdr3_aa: CASSEPQAGGSTEAFF

cdr3_length: 18
d_call: TRBD2
clone_size: many
v_call: TRBV7-2
j_call: TRBJ2-7
cdr3_nt: TGTGCCAGCAGCTTAGTAGGGTCGACTAGCGGGACGATCTACGAGCAGTACTTC
cdr3_aa: CASSLVGSTSGTIYEQYF

cdr3_length: 14
d_call: -
clone_size: many
v_call: TRBV19
j_call: TRBJ2-3
cdr3_nt: TGTGCCAGTAAAAGTGTACGAAGCACAGATACGCAGTATTTT
cdr3_aa: CASKSVRSTDTQYF

cdr3_length: 13
d_call: -
clone_size: many
v_call: TRBV7-9
j_call: TRBJ2-1
cdr3_nt: TGTGCCAGCAGCTTCGGGCTAGGCCATGAGCAGTTCTTC
cdr3_aa: CASSFGLGHEQFF

cdr3_length: 13
d_call: -
clone_size: many
v_call: TRBV20-1
j_call: TRBJ1-1
cdr3_nt: TGCAGTGCTAGAGCATGGGGGGGGACTGAAGCTTTCTTT
cdr3_aa: CSARAWGGTEAFF

cdr3_length: 15
d_call: TRBD1
clone_size: many
v_call: TRBV11-2
j_call: TRBJ1-2
cdr3_nt: TGTGCCAGCAGCTCTCGGGACAGGGGATTCTATGGCTACACCTTC
cdr3_aa: CASSSRDRGFYGYTF

cdr3_length: 11
d_call: -
clone_size: many
v_call: TRBV12-3/TRBV12-4
j_call: TRBJ2-4
cdr3_nt: TGTGCCACCTTAAGGGAAAACATTCAGTACTTC
cdr3_aa: CATLRENIQYF

cdr3_length: 14
d_call: -
clone_size: many
v_call: TRBV7-9
j_call: TRBJ1-1
cdr3_nt: TGTGCCAGCAGCTTAGACGGCGGGTACACTGAAGCTTTCTTT
cdr3_aa: CASSLDGGYTEAFF

cdr3_length: 13
d_call: -
clone_size: many
v_call: TRBV27
j_call: TRBJ2-1
cdr3_nt: TGTGCCAGCCGCGGTGGGAGGGGGGGTGAGCAGTTCTTC
cdr3_aa: CASRGGRGGEQFF

cdr3_length: 12
d_call: -
clone_size: many
v_call: TRBV6-2/TRBV6-3
j_call: TRBJ2-3
cdr3_nt: TGTGCCAGCAACGACGGGACCCCTGTTCTGTATTTT
cdr3_aa: CASNDGTPVLYF

cdr3_length: 17
d_call: -
clone_size: many
v_call: TRBV20-1
j_call: TRBJ2-2
cdr3_nt: TGCAGTGCTAGGGACGAACGGAGGATGTTGAACACCGGGGAGCTGTTTTTT
cdr3_aa: CSARDERRMLNTGELFF